Below, 21 T cell receptor beta chains from the same sample are listed, as sequenced in a study of a mutant IDH1 vaccine in newly diagnosed glioma. These receptors are not linked to any known antigen. As to time point: week 47, end of study. Doses consisted of 300 ug of mutant IDH1 20-mer peptide each, paired with topical imiquimod. This table comes from immunoSEQ multiplex PCR, and its TCRdb copy is limited to in-frame clones, with some not included. The data hold approximately 30,000 clones, with 90% observed a single time. This specimen consisted of PBMCs, obtained from a glioma patient whose treatment included an IDH1 peptide vaccine. The receptors come from a woman aged 35 to 49 with glioma.

The chain has TRBV29-1 and TRBJ2-2, with D possibly being TRBD2 (7 bases). The CDR3 runs 14 residues. V shed 6 bases and J shed 5 bases, with 16 bases lying between them. Germline values: CDR1 SQVTM, CDR2 ANQGSEA. This CDR3 reads CSVSTGGHTGELFF. CDR3 DNA sequence: TGCAGCGTCTCCACGGGGGGCCATACCGGGGAGCTGTTTTTT.

The chain has TRBV4-3 and TRBJ2-3; 9 positions agree with TRBD2. The CDR3 covers 15 residues. Germline CDR1 LGHNA, CDR2 YSLEER. V lost 4 bases, J lost 5 bases, and 7 bases stayed unmatched. Here the CDR3 reads CASSPAGGPVDTQYF. The CDR3, as DNA: TGCGCCAGCAGCCCAGCGGGGGGCCCGGTAGATACGCAGTATTTT.

The V gene is TRBV19, the J gene TRBJ1-1; tentative D call: TRBD1 (5 bases). With 4 bases removed from V and 1 base from J, the gap between germline ends came to 16 bases. The germline gives CDR1 LNHDA, CDR2 SQIVND (reference sequence). The CDR3 is 16 residues long. The DNA of the CDR3 is TGTGCCAGTAGTAAGTCCCAGGGCCGCGGGAACACTGAAGCTTTCTTT. The encoded protein is CASSKSQGRGNTEAFF. Full variable domain (outside the CDR3, taken from reference TRBV19 and TRBJ1-1): DGGITQSPKYLFRKEGQNVTLSCEQNLNHDAMYWYRQDPGQGLRLIYYSQIVNDFQKGDIAEGYSVSREKKESFPLTVTSAQKNPTAFYLCASSKSQGRGNTEAFFGQGTRLTVV.

This rearrangement joins TRBV30 to TRBJ2-2, with D hard to call. Germline lookup yields CDR1 GTSNPN and CDR2 SVGIG (reference sequence). The CDR3 is made up of 13 amino acids. With 0 bases removed from V and 2 bases from J, the gap between germline ends came to 4 bases. The CDR3 protein is CAWSVLNTGELFF. DNA of the CDR3: TGTGCCTGGAGTGTACTAAACACCGGGGAGCTGTTTTTT.

The gene calls are TRBV18 and TRBJ1-5; tentative D call: TRBD1 (6 bases). The CDR3 is 13 residues long. CDR1 and CDR2 from the germline V gene are KGHSH and LQKENI. V gave up 5 bases and J gave up 5 bases, with 10 bases separating them. CDR3 nucleotides: TGTGCCAGCTCAGAGGACAGAGATCAGCCCCAGCATTTT. Its protein is CASSEDRDQPQHF.

The chain employs TRBV6-6 and TRBJ1-5, with D unresolved. CDR1 is MNHNY, CDR2 SVGAGI, per germline (reference sequence). This CDR3 spans 13 amino acids. The V gene lost 7 bases and the J gene lost 5 bases, with 12 bases spanning the gap. CDR3 sequence (DNA): TGTGCCAGCACCCTAATGGACGATCAGCCCCAGCATTTT. It is translated as CASTLMDDQPQHF.

The chain couples TRBV5-1 to TRBJ2-5; 9 nucleotides align to TRBD2. CDR3 length: 15 residues. Germline V CDR1 and CDR2: SGHRS, YFSETQ. The J segment lost 5 bases and the V segment lost 2 bases, leaving 7 bases of the junction unmatched. CDR3 sequence: CASSFSGSSVETQYF. CDR3 nucleotide sequence: TGCGCCAGCAGCTTTAGCGGGAGTTCAGTGGAGACCCAGTACTTC.

The rearrangement joins TRBV4-3 to TRBJ1-2; 10 bases fit TRBD1. This CDR3 has 16 residues. Germline V CDR1 and CDR2: LGHNA, YSLEER. V shed 4 bases and J 3 bases; nucleotides not matched to a gene: 8. CDR3 sequence: CASSRATGTGDYGYTF. The CDR3 nucleotides read TGCGCCAGCAGCCGAGCGACCGGGACAGGGGACTATGGCTACACCTTC.

This chain uses TRBV19 with TRBJ1-2; D remains unclear. The CDR3 length is 12 residues. CDR1 and CDR2 from the germline V gene are LNHDA and SQIVND (reference sequence). V gave up 7 bases and J gave up 4 bases, with 10 bases separating them. CDR3 amino acids: CASIARGYGYTF. In nucleotides, the CDR3 is TGTGCCAGTATCGCACGAGGCTATGGCTACACCTTC. Full variable domain (missing parts from reference TRBV19 and TRBJ1-2): DGGITQSPKYLFRKEGQNVTLSCEQNLNHDAMYWYRQDPGQGLRLIYYSQIVNDFQKGDIAEGYSVSREKKESFPLTVTSAQKNPTAFYLCASIARGYGYTFGSGTRLTVV.

The rearrangement links TRBV2 to TRBJ1-6; TRBD1 matches 9 bases. Germline V lookup: CDR1 SNHLY, CDR2 FYNNEI. The trim removed 1 base at V and 10 bases at J, leaving 5 bases unmatched. This CDR3 contains 15 residues. The CDR3 coding sequence is TGTGCCAGCAGTGAAGTGGGACAGGGTCGGTCACCCCTCCACTTT. This encodes CASSEVGQGRSPLHF.

The J gene is TRBJ1-5, the V gene TRBV6-1; maybe TRBD1 (6 bases). V lost 4 bases and J lost 6, with 7 bases in between. The CDR3 spans 12 residues. Germline CDR1 reads MNHNS; CDR2 reads SASEGT. The CDR3, as DNA: TGTGCCAGCAGTGGGACAGCTCAGCCCCAGCATTTT. Protein sequence: CASSGTAQPQHF.

The V and J genes are TRBV27 and TRBJ2-7; 10 nucleotides match TRBD2. The ends lost 3 bases at V and 1 base at J; junction bases unmatched: 3. The CDR3 covers 15 residues. The germline V gene has CDR1 MNHEY and CDR2 SMNVEV (reference sequence). The CDR3 DNA follows: TGTGCCAGCAGTTTTAGGACTAGCGGTTCCTACGAGCAGTACTTC. Its translation is CASSFRTSGSYEQYF.

The CDR3 region is CSVGGDRGREQYF. The CDR3 DNA reads TGCAGCGTTGGGGGGGACAGGGGTCGCGAGCAGTACTTC. This sequence joins TRBV29-1 and TRBJ2-7; 10 bases map to TRBD1. The CDR3 totals 13 residues. V shed 4 bases and J 6 bases; nucleotides not matched to a gene: 6. The V gene's germline CDR1 is SQVTM and CDR2 ANQGSEA.

This chain connects TRBV5-1 to TRBJ1-2; possibly TRBD1 for D (6 bases). The germline V gene encodes CDR1 SGHRS and CDR2 YFSETQ. The CDR3 covers 13 residues. V was trimmed by 1 base and J by 8 bases, leaving 12 bases between them. CDR3 amino acids: CASSLLGGSGYTF. CDR3 in DNA: TGCGCCAGCAGCTTGTTGGGGGGCTCGGGCTACACCTTC.

This clone was counted a few times. The V and J genes are TRBV20-1 and TRBJ2-3; D unresolved. From germline, CDR1 is DFQATT and CDR2 SNEGSKA (reference sequence). Trimming left V 5 bases short and J 6 bases short, with 9 bases between. This CDR3 has 11 amino acids. In nucleotides, the CDR3 is TGCAGTGCTTGGACGAGGGATACGCAGTATTTT. It is translated as CSAWTRDTQYF.

This clone was detected once. Here the CDR3 DNA reads TGCGCCAGCAGCACGGGGCGGGACCAAGAGACCCAGTACTTC. As protein: CASSTGRDQETQYF. This chain uses TRBV5-1 with TRBJ2-5; D tentatively reads TRBD1 or TRBD2 (5 bases each). The CDR3 extends over 14 amino acids. V was shortened by 4 bases and J by 0 bases, with 10 bases between the two germline ends. CDR1 is SGHRS, CDR2 YFSETQ, per germline. The entire variable domain, with the rest obtained from reference TRBV5-1 and TRBJ2-5, is as follows: KAGVTQTPRYLIKTRGQQVTLSCSPISGHRSVSWYQQTPGQGLQFLFEYFSETQRNKGNFPGRFSGRQFSNSRSEMNVSTLELGDSALYLCASSTGRDQETQYFGPGTRLLVL.

The V call is TRBV2, the J call TRBJ2-7, with D possibly TRBD2 on 5 matching bases. Germline V gives CDR1 SNHLY, CDR2 FYNNEI. Trimming took off 9 bases at V and 0 bases at J, with 15 bases between the two ends. The CDR3 has 14 amino acids. The CDR3 loop is CARTSSRSSYEQYF. DNA for the CDR3: TGTGCCAGAACCTCTAGCCGGAGCTCCTACGAGCAGTACTTC.

CDR3 region: CASSPRVQETQYF. In DNA form, the CDR3 reads TGTGCCAGCAGCCCCCGGGTCCAAGAGACCCAGTACTTC. The chain uses TRBV6-5 and TRBJ2-5; D unclear. The CDR3 is 13 residues long. V shed 6 bases and J shed 1 base, with 9 bases lying between them. The germline V gene encodes CDR1 MNHEY and CDR2 SVGAGI.

This chain connects TRBV4-1 to TRBJ2-3; unclear D gene. The CDR3 is made up of 16 amino acids. V lost 0 bases, J lost 2 bases, and 12 bases lay in between. CDR1 is MGHRA, CDR2 YSYEKL, per germline. CDR3 sequence: CASSQDLLLYTDTQYF. DNA for the CDR3: TGCGCCAGCAGCCAAGATCTATTACTTTACACAGATACGCAGTATTTT.

This chain connects TRBV27 to TRBJ2-1; 8 bases fit TRBD2. Germline V gives CDR1 MNHEY, CDR2 SMNVEV (reference sequence). The length of the CDR3 is 13 residues. After removal of 5 bases from V and 8 bases from J, the junction contained 5 bases not matched to a gene. The CDR3 spells CASSRGGADEQFF. In DNA, the CDR3 is TGTGCCAGCAGTCGGGGGGGCGCGGATGAGCAGTTCTTC.

V is TRBV7-9 and J is TRBJ1-6; D is unclear. This CDR3 region has 14 residues. V dropped 1 base and J dropped 10 bases, with 11 bases sitting between them. From germline, CDR1 is SEHNR and CDR2 FQNEAQ (reference sequence). CDR3 loop: CASSLGGVNSPLHF. CDR3 nucleotide sequence: TGTGCCAGCAGCTTAGGTGGGGTTAACTCACCCCTCCACTTT. Together with reference TRBV7-9 and TRBJ1-6, the CDR3 gives the full variable domain: DTGVSQNPRHKITKRGQNVTFRCDPISEHNRLYWYRQTLGQGPEFLTYFQNEAQLEKSRLLSDRFSAERPKGSFSTLEIQRTEQGDSAMYLCASSLGGVNSPLHFGNGTRLTVT.